The clone carrying this T cell receptor (beta chain) was observed a handful of times. The CDR3 sequence is 16 residues long. Between the trimmed V and J ends, which lost 6 bases and 0 bases, there was a span of 12 bases. Germline V gives CDR1 LNHDA, CDR2 SQIVND (reference sequence). The sample comes from a study of blood T cells in healthy people across ages. Primers used in a second PCR of roughly 6 to 11 cycles were a sample-barcoded 5' primer and a J-beta primer mix. MiXCR, run by TCRdb on the 5' RACE reads, gives a single entry per CDR3 protein. The sample consists of about 800,000 distinct CDR3 sequences, around 25% of them appearing once. This sample was also put to use in a study of T cells of mothers and their children.

The specimen was blood. V gene TRBV19 combines with J gene TRBJ2-6, with D perhaps being TRBD1 or TRBD2 (5 bases each). The TCR originated in a boy aged 10-17 years in good health. The CDR3 DNA is TGTGCCAGTAGCTGGGACGGATTCTCTGGGGCCAACGTCCTGACTTTC. It is translated as CASSWDGFSGANVLTF. The full variable domain, with the rest looked up from reference TRBV19 and TRBJ2-6, is DGGITQSPKYLFRKEGQNVTLSCEQNLNHDAMYWYRQDPGQGLRLIYYSQIVNDFQKGDIAEGYSVSREKKESFPLTVTSAQKNPTAFYLCASSWDGFSGANVLTFGAGSRLTVL.